This T cell receptor (beta chain) was retrieved from a study of T cell repertoires in cytomegalovirus infection. Findings and limits, study-wide: Across the ex vivo response, the dominant clonotypes were HLA-C-restricted CMV-specific TCR beta clonotypes.

CDR1 and CDR2 from the germline V gene are MGHRA and YSYEKL. CDR3 length: 15 amino acids. TCRdb re-derived calls from the reads in MiXCR, one entry per CDR3 protein. The table shows around 440,000 distinct CDR3 sequences, with approximately 10% occurring only once. For this clonotype: Antigen unknown. A junction end diverges from the germline sequence, so it may reflect a read error.

The chain is built from TRBV4-1 and TRBJ1-2; tentative D call: TRBD1 (5 bases). Sequencing was carried out using PBMCs. The sequence derives from a human donor in good health (CMV status not recorded). Some clones in this sample may be carry-over from other donors' samples. The CDR3 sequence is CASSQEGVANYGYTF. In DNA, the CDR3 is TGTGCCAGCAGCCAAGAAGGGGTAGCTAACTATGGCTACACCTTC.